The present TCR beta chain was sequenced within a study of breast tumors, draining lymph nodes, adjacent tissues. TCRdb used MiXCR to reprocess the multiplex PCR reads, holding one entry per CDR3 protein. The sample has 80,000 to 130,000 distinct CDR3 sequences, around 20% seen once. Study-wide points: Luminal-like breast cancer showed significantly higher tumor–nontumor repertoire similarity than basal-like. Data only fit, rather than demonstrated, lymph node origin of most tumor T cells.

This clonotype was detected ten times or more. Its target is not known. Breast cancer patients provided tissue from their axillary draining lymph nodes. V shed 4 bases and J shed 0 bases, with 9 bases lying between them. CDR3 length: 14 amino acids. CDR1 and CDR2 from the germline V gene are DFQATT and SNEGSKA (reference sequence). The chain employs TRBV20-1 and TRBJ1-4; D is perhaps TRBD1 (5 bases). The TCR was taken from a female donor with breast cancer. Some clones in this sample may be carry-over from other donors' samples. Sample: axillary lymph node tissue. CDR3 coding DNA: TGCAGTGCTATAGGACAAGCAACTAATGAAAAACTGTTTTTT. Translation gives CSAIGQATNEKLFF.